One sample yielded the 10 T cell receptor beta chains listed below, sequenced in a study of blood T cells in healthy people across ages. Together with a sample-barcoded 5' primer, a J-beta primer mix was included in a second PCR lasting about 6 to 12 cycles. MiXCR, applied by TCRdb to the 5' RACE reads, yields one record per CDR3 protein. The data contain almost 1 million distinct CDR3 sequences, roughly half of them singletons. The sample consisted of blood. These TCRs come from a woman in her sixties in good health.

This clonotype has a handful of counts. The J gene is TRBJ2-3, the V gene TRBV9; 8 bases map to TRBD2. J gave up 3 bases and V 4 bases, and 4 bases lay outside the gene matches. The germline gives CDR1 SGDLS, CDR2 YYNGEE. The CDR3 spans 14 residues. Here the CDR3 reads CASSLRLATDTQYF. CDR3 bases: TGTGCCAGCAGCCTCCGACTAGCGACAGATACGCAGTATTTT. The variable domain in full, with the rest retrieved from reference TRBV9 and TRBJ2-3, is DSGVTQTPKHLITATGQRVTLRCSPRSGDLSVYWYQQSLDQGLQFLIQYYNGEERAKGNILERFSAQQFPDLHSELNLSSLELGDSALYFCASSLRLATDTQYFGPGTRLTVL.

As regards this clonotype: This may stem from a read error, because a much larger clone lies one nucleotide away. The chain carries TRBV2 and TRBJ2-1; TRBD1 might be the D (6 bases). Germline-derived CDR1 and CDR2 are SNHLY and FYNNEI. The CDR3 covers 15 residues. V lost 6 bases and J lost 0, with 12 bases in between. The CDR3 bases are TGTGCCAGCAGAGGACAGAGGAGCTCCTACAATGAGCAGTTCTTC. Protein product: CASRGQRSSYNEQFF. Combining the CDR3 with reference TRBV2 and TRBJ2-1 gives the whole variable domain EPEVTQTPSHQVTQMGQEVILRCVPISNHLYFYWYRQILGQKVEFLVSFYNNEISEKSEIFDDQFSVERPDGSNFTLKIRSTKLEDSAMYFCASRGQRSSYNEQFFGPGTRLTVL.

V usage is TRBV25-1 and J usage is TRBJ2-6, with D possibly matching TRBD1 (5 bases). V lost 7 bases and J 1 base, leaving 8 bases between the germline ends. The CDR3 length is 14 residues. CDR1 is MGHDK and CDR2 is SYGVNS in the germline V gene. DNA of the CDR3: TGTGCCAGCATTGACAGATCTGGGGCCAACGTCCTGACTTTC. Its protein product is CASIDRSGANVLTF.

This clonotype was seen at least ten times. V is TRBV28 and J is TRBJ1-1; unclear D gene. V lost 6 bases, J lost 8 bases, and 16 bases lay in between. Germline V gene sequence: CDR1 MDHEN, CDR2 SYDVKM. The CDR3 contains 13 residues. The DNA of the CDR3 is TGTGCCAGCAGAAAAAACTTCAGGAACGAAGCTTTCTTT. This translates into CASRKNFRNEAFF.

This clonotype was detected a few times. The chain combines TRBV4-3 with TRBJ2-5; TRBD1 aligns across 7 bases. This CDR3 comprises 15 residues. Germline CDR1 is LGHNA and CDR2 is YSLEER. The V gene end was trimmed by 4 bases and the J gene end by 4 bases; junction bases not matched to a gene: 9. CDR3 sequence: CASSPTGVGAETQYF. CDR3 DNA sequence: TGCGCCAGCAGCCCCACAGGGGTCGGTGCAGAGACCCAGTACTTC.

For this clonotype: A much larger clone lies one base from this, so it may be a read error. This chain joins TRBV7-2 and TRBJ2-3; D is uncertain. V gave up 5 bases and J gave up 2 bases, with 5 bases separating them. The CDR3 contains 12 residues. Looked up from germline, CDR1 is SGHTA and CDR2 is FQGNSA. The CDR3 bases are TGTGCCAGCAGCGCCATCACAGATACGCAGTATTTT. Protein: CASSAITDTQYF.

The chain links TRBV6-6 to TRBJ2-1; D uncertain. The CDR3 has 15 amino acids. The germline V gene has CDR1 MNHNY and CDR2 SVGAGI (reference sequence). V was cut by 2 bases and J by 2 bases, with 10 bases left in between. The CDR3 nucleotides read TGTGCCAGCAGTTACAGGGTAGGCCCCTACAATGAGCAGTTCTTC. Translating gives CASSYRVGPYNEQFF.

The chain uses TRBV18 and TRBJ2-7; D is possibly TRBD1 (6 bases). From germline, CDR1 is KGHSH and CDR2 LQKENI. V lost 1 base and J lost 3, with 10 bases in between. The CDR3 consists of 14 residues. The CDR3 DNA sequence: TGTGCCAGCTCACCACTGGACAGACTCTACGAGCAGTACTTC. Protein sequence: CASSPLDRLYEQYF. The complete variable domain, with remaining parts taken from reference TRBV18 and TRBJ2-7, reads NAGVMQNPRHLVRRRGQEARLRCSPMKGHSHVYWYRQLPEEGLKFMVYLQKENIIDESGMPKERFSAEFPKEGPSILRIQQVVRGDSAAYFCASSPLDRLYEQYFGPGTRLTVT.

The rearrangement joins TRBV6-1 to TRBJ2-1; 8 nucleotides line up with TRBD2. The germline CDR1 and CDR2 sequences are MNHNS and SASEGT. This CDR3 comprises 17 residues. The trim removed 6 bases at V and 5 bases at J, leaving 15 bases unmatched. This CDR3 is CASRVNPTLAGNNEQFF. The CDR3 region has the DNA TGTGCCAGCAGGGTTAACCCCACCTTAGCGGGGAACAATGAGCAGTTCTTC.

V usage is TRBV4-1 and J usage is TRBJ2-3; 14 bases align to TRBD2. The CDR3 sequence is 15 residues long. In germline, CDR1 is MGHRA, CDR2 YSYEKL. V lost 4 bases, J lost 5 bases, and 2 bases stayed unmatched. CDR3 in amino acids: CASSPGTSGRDTQYF. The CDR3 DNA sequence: TGCGCCAGCAGCCCCGGGACTAGCGGGAGAGATACGCAGTATTTT.